This T cell receptor (beta chain) was captured by sequencing in a study of CD8 T cells in ankylosing spondylitis. Points from the study as a whole: What seemed typical of ankylosing spondylitis blood was a TCR beta motif built from under 10 highly homologous variants.

One entry per CDR3 protein, called by TCRdb with MiXCR from the 5' RACE reads. The sample contains roughly 370,000 distinct CDR3 sequences, approximately 20% of which appear only once. This clonotype was recorded a few times. Its antigen is undetermined. V was clipped by 4 bases and J by 2 bases, with 9 bases between them. This CDR3 contains 13 residues. The sequenced material came from blood, either unsorted or a sorted T cell fraction (not recorded which). The rearrangement joins TRBV12-3 or TRBV12-4 to TRBJ2-7; D not resolved. The TCR was taken from a male donor with ankylosing spondylitis. The DNA for the CDR3 is TGTGCCAGCAGTTGGGCCGAGACCTACGAGCAGTACTTC. Translating gives CASSWAETYEQYF.